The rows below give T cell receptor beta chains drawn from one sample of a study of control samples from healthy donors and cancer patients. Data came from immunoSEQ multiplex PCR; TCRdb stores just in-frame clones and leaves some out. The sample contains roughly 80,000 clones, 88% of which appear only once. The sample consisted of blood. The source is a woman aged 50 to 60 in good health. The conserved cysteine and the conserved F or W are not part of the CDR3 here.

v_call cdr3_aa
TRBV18 ASSLGRDTEAF
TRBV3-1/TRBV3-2 ASSRPYTGELF
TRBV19 ASTGTTNQPQH
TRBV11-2 ASSPRPNEKLF
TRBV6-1 ASSDRVRGYT
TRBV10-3 AIRELDTQY
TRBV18 VSSLSPFNSPLH
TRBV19 ASSITPDTQY
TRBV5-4 ASSRRTDGGANVLT
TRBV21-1 ASSLAKSRSDTQY
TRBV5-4 ASSLVKGEAF
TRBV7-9 ASSLAWEINEKLF
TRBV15 ATSNPTANEAF
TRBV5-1 ASRPGENTEAF
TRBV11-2 ASSLGRGAPTDTQY
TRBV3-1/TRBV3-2 ASSQNDYGYT
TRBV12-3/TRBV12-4 ASSLVRDTQY
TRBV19 ASSRTGTNTGELF
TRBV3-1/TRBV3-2 ATGGVRGAQQY
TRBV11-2 ASRGGLAGGDPGNEQF
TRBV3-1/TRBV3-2 ASSHGGAGDTQY
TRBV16 ASSRGGPQPQH
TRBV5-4 ASSAGGQGKYGYT
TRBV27 ASSLSFWLAYEQY
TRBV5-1 ASSEGQGGGYT
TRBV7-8 ASSFDVRGGSDTQY
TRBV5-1 ASSYGGGSETQY
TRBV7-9 ASSRPGQPQH
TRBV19 ASSAQQGTGYT
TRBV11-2 ASSPGDAGSNEQY
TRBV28 ASRIGGTPLEAF
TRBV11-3 ASSLVQNTEAF